This T cell receptor beta chain was sequenced during a study of blood T cell repertoires in COVID-19. Study-wide context: The United States, Italy and Spain supplied acute and convalescent COVID-19 samples. PBMCs, B-cell-depleted T cells, or T cells provided the cDNA or gDNA that made up the material.

Authors' data handling: Estimation of nucleated cell counts relied on the amplification of reference gene primers. Data came from immunoSEQ multiplex PCR; TCRdb stores just in-frame clones and leaves some out. V and J calls and clone size are those listed in that table; D and trimming were worked out from the DNA. The sample yields roughly 140,000 clones, roughly 80% seen once. Germline V gene data show CDR1 as SEHNR and CDR2 as FQNEAQ (reference sequence). The CDR3 spans 16 residues. Trimming took 1 base from V and 1 from J; bases not matched to a gene: 4. This clonotype originated in a man in his 60s with acute or convalescent COVID-19. V is TRBV7-9 and J is TRBJ1-3; 7 nucleotides align to TRBD1. Material for sequencing was peripheral blood. The CDR3: CASSLEGAPSGNTIYF. For the CDR3, the DNA is TGTGCCAGCAGCTTAGAGGGGGCGCCTTCTGGAAACACCATATATTTT.